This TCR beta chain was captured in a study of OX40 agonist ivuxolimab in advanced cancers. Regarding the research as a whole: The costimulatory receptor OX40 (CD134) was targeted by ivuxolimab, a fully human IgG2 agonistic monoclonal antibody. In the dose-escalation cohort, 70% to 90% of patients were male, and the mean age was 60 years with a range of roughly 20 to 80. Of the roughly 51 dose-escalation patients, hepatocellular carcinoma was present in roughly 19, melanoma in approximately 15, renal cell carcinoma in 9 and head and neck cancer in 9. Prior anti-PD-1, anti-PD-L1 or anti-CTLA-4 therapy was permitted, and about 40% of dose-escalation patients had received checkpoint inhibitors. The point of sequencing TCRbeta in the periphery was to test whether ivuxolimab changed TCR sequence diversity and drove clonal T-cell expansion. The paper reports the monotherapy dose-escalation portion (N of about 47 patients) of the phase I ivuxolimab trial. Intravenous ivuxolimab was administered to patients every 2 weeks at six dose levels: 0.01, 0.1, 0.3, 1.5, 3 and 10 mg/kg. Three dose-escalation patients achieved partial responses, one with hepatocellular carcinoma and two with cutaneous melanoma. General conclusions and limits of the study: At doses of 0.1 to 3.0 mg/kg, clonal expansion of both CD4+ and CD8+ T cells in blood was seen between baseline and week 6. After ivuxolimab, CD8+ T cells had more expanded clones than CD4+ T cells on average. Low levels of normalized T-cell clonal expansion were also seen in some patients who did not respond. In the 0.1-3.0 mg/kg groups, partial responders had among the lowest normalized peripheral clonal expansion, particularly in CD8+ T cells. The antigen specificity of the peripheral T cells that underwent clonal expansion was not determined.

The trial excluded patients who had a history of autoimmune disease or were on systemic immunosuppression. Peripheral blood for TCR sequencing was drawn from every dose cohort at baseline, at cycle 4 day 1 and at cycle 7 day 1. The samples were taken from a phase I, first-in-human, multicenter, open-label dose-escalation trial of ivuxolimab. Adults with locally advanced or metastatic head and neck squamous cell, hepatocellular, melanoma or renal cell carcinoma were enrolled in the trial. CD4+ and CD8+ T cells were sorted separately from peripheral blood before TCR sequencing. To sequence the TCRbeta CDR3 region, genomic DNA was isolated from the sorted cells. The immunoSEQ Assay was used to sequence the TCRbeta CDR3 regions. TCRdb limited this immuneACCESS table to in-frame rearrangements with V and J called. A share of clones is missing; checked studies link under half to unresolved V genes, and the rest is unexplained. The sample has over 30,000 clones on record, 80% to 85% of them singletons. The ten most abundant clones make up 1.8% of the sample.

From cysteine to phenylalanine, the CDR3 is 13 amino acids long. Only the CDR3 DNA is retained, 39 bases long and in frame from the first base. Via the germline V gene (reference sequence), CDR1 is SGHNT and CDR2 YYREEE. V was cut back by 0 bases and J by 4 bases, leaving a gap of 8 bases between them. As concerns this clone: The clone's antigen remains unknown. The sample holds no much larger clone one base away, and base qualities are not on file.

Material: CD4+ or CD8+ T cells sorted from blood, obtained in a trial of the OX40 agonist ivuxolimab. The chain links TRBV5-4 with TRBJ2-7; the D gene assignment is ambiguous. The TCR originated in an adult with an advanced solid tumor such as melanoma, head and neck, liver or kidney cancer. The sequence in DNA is TGTGCCAGCAGCTTGGACGGAGAGTACGAGCAGTACTTC. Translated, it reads CASSLDGEYEQYF.